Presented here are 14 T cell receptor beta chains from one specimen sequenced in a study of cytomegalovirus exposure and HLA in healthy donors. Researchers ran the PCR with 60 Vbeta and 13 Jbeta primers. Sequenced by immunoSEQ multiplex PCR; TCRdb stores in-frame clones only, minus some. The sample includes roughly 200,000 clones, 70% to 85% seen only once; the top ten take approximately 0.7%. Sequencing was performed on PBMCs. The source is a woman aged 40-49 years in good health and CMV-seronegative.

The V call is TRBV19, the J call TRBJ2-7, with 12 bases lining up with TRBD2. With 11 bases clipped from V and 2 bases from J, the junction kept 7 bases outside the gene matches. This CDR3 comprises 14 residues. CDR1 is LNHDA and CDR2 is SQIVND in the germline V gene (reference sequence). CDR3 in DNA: TGTGCCGGAACTCGGACTAGCGGGACCTACGAGCAGTACTTC. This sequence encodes CAGTRTSGTYEQYF.

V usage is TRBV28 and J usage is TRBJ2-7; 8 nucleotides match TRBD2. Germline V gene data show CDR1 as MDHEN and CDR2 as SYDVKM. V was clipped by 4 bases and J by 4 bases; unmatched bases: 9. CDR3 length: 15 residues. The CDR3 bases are TGTGCCAGCAGTTCCGGGGGGGCGACCCGATACGAGCAGTACTTC. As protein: CASSSGGATRYEQYF. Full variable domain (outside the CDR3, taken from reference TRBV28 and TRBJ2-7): DVKVTQSSRYLVKRTGEKVFLECVQDMDHENMFWYRQDPGLGLRLIYFSYDVKMKEKGDIPEGYSVSREKKERFSLILESASTNQTSMYLCASSSGGATRYEQYFGPGTRLTVT.

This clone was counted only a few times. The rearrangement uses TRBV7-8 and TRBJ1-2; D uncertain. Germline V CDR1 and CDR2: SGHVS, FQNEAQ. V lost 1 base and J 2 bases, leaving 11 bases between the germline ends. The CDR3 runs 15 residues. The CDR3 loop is CASSLGLSQNYGYTF. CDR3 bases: TGTGCCAGCAGCTTAGGGTTGTCACAGAACTATGGCTACACCTTC.

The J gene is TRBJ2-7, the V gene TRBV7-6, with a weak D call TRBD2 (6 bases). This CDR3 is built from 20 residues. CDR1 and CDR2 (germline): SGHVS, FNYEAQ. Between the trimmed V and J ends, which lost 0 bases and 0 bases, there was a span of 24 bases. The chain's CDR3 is CASSLAPPKHLASFSYEQYF. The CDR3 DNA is TGTGCCAGCAGCTTAGCCCCCCCGAAGCATCTAGCGAGTTTCTCCTACGAGCAGTACTTC.

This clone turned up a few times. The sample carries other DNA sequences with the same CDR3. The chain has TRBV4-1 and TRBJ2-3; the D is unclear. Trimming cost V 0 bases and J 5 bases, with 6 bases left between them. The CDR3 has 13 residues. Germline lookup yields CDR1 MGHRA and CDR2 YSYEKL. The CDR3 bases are TGCGCCAGCAGCCAAGAGGGCCTAGATACGCAGTATTTT. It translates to CASSQEGLDTQYF.

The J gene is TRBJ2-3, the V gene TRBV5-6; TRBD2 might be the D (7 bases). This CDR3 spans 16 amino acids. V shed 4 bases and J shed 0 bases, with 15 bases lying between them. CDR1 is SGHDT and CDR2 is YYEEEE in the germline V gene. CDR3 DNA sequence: TGTGCCAGCAGCCCTAGCGGAGGGGGGAGCACAGATACGCAGTATTTT. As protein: CASSPSGGGSTDTQYF.

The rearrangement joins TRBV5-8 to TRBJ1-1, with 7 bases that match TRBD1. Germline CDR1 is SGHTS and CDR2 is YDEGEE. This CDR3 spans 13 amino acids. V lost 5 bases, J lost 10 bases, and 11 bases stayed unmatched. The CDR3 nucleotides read TGTGCCAGCAGTCGACGACAGGGCCAGGCAGCTTTCTTT. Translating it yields CASSRRQGQAAFF. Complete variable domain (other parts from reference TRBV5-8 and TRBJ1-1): EAGVTQSPTHLIKTRGQQATLRCSPISGHTSVYWYQQALGLGLQFLLWYDEGEERNRGNFPPRFSGRQFPNYSSELNVNALELEDSALYLCASSRRQGQAAFFGQGTRLTVV.

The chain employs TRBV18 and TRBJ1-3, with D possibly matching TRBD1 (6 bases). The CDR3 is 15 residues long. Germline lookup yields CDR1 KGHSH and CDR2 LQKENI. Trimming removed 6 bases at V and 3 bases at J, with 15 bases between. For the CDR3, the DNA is TGTGCCAGCTCCCTCGGGACAAGTAGTGGAAACACCATATATTTT. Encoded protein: CASSLGTSSGNTIYF.

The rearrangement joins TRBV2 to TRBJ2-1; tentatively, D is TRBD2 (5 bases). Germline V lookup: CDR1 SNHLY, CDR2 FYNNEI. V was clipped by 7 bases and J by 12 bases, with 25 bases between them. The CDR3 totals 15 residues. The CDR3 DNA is TGTGCCAGCACTACTAGTTTCCTCCCCCTCAGAGGGCAGTTCTTC. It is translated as CASTTSFLPLRGQFF.

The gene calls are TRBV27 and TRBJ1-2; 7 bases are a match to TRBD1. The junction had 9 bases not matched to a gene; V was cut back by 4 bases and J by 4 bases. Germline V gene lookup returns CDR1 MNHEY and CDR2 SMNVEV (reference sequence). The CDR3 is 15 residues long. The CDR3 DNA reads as TGTGCCAGCAGTTCCCCGGGACAGAGAAGCTATGGCTACACCTTC. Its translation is CASSSPGQRSYGYTF.

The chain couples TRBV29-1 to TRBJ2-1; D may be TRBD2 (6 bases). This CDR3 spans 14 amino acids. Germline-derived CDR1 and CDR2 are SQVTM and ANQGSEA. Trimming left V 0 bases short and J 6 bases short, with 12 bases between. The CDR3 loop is CSVEDLRERNEQFF. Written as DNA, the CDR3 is TGCAGCGTTGAAGATCTGCGGGAACGCAATGAGCAGTTCTTC.

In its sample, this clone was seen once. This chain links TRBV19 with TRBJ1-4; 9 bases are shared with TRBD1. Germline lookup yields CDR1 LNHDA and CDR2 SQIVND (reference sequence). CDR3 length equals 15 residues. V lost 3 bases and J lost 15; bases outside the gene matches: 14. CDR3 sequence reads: CASSIGGGQGQGMFF. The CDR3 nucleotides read TGTGCCAGTAGTATCGGAGGGGGACAGGGTCAAGGGATGTTTTTT.

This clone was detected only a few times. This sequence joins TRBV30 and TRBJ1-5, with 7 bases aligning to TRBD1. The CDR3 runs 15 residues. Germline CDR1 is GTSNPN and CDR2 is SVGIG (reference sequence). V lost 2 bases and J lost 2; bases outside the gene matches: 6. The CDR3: CAWSQGVSGNQPQHF. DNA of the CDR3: TGTGCCTGGAGTCAGGGGGTATCGGGCAATCAGCCCCAGCATTTT.

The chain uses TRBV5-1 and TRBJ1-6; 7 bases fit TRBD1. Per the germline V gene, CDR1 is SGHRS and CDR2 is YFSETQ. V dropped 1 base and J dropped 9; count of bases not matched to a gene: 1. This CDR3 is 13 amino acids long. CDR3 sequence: CASSLRDSSPLHF. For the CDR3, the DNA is TGCGCCAGCAGCTTGCGGGACAGTTCACCCCTCCACTTT. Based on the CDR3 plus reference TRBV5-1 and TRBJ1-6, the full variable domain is KAGVTQTPRYLIKTRGQQVTLSCSPISGHRSVSWYQQTPGQGLQFLFEYFSETQRNKGNFPGRFSGRQFSNSRSEMNVSTLELGDSALYLCASSLRDSSPLHFGNGTRLTVT.